The entry below describes one T cell receptor beta chain. Its specificity is not known. This sample stems from a study of siplizumab effects on memory and regulatory T cells. Notes on the study in general: Naive T cells looked more diverse than memory cells and looked like major alloresponse contributors.

The germline gives CDR1 SEHNR, CDR2 FQNEAQ (reference sequence). The CDR3 covers 14 residues. Trimming took 7 bases from V and 10 from J, leaving 22 bases between them. Assay used: immunoSEQ multiplex PCR; TCRdb lists only in-frame clones, some missing. The data contain tens of thousands of clones, roughly 93% of them singletons. The TCR originated in a human donor in good health. Material for sequencing was CD8+ T cells sorted from blood. The chain joins TRBV7-9 to TRBJ1-2, with D maybe TRBD1 (6 bases). The CDR3 bases are TGTGCCAGCACCATGGGAGGGGGTGCAGCCGACTACACCTTC. It specifies CASTMGGGAADYTF.